The 27 T cell receptor beta chains in this list originate from one sample, sequenced in a study of post-analysis software for immune sequencing data. General study results and limits: There were five TRBV segments more frequent in patients than controls, and TRBV5-6, TRBV5-1 and TRBV20-1 were among them.

Their cognate antigens are unknown. Unique molecular identifiers were built into the TCR beta cDNA libraries. From the PCR reads, TCRdb called clonotypes with MiXCR, one entry per CDR3 protein. The top ten hold around 1.7% of the sample, which has roughly 600,000 distinct CDR3 sequences, 40% to 50% seen once. Input material: blood. All receptors derive from a girl between 10 and 17 years old with multiple sclerosis.

The V gene is TRBV4-1, the J gene TRBJ2-7; 14 bases align to TRBD2. The DNA end is a closer match to TRBJ2-5, so the J assignment may be wrong. The CDR3 contains 16 residues. Germline CDR1 MGHRA, CDR2 YSYEKL. This CDR3 reads CASSPWTSGGTETQYF. The CDR3 nucleotides are TGCGCCAGCAGCCCGTGGACTAGCGGGGGGACAGAGACCCAGTACTTC.

The chain employs TRBV6-5 and TRBJ2-5; 9 bases are shared with TRBD2. CDR3 length: 16 residues. V dropped 6 bases and J dropped 5; count of bases not matched to a gene: 13. CDR1 and CDR2 (germline): MNHEY, SVGAGI. The CDR3 DNA reads as TGTGCCAGCAGCTACCGGGAGACTAGCGGCAGGGAGACCCAGTACTTC. Its protein product is CASSYRETSGRETQYF.

This CDR3 reads CASSLQGMAETQYF. The CDR3 nucleotides read TGTGCCAGCAGTTTGCAGGGCATGGCGGAGACCCAGTACTTC. The rearrangement uses TRBV12-3 or TRBV12-4 and TRBJ2-5; a possible D gene is TRBD1 (5 bases). CDR3 size: 14 residues. V shed 3 bases and J shed 5 bases, with 13 bases lying between them.

This clonotype was recorded many times. The chain uses TRBV5-1 and TRBJ2-1; 7 bases map to TRBD2. The germline V gene has CDR1 SGHRS and CDR2 YFSETQ. J was trimmed by 4 bases and V by 7 bases; bases with no gene match: 17. There are 17 residues in the CDR3. CDR3 nucleotide sequence: TGCGCCAGCTTACCTTCGGGGAGGGGCTTTGATTACAATGAGCAGTTCTTC. The encoded protein is CASLPSGRGFDYNEQFF.

The chain combines TRBV12-3 or TRBV12-4 with TRBJ1-6; 9 bases map to TRBD1. This CDR3 is 13 amino acids long. Trimming removed 6 bases from V and 10 bases from J; junction bases left unmatched: 4. The CDR3 sequence: CASSRDRESPLHF. The DNA for the CDR3 is TGTGCCAGCAGCCGGGACAGGGAATCACCCCTCCACTTT.

The rearrangement uses TRBV9 and TRBJ2-3, with D tentatively TRBD2 (5 bases). The V end lost 0 bases, the J end lost 2 bases, and 7 bases lay between the germline ends. The CDR3 extends over 14 amino acids. The germline gives CDR1 SGDLS, CDR2 YYNGEE. The CDR3 sequence is CASSVAGVTDTQYF. Here the CDR3 DNA reads TGTGCCAGCAGCGTAGCCGGGGTCACAGATACGCAGTATTTT.

Written as DNA, the CDR3 is TGTGCCAGCAGCCATTTGGCCGGCGGGAGCTCAGCCTATTACGAGCAGTACTTC. Translating it yields CASSHLAGGSSAYYEQYF. V and J are TRBV11-2 and TRBJ2-7; 7 positions match TRBD2. The CDR3 runs 18 residues. The germline gives CDR1 SGHAT, CDR2 FQNNGV. Trimming took 5 bases from V and 4 from J; bases not matched to a gene: 20.

This clonotype was recorded once. V usage is TRBV4-2 and J usage is TRBJ2-7; TRBD2 might be the D (7 bases). The germline CDR1 and CDR2 sequences are LGHNA and YNFKEQ. The ends were cut back, 6 bases at V and 7 bases at J, with 13 bases in the middle. This CDR3 has 12 amino acids. This chain's CDR3 is CASRPRGGEQYF. DNA of the CDR3: TGTGCCAGCAGGCCCAGGGGAGGGGAGCAGTACTTC.

This clonotype has a handful of counts. A much larger clone differs by one base, so this may be a read error. CDR3 in amino acids: CANSGTGGADTQYF. In DNA, the CDR3 is TGTGCCAACAGTGGGACAGGGGGCGCAGATACGCAGTATTTT. V gene TRBV6-1 combines with J gene TRBJ2-3; TRBD1 matches at 12 bases. The CDR3 covers 14 residues. Per germline, CDR1 MNHNS and CDR2 SASEGT.

CDR3 loop: CASSLAPGTSGRYEQFF. The DNA for the CDR3 is TGCGCCAGCAGCTTGGCCCCCGGGACTAGCGGGAGATATGAGCAGTTCTTC. The chain couples TRBV5-1 to TRBJ2-1, with TRBD2 matching 14 bases. This CDR3 region has 17 residues. The germline gives CDR1 SGHRS, CDR2 YFSETQ. J gave up 8 bases and V 0 bases, and 7 bases lay outside the gene matches. Variable domain in full (rest from reference TRBV5-1 and TRBJ2-1): KAGVTQTPRYLIKTRGQQVTLSCSPISGHRSVSWYQQTPGQGLQFLFEYFSETQRNKGNFPGRFSGRQFSNSRSEMNVSTLELGDSALYLCASSLAPGTSGRYEQFFGPGTRLTVL.

V gene TRBV11-2 combines with J gene TRBJ1-5, with a tentative D call TRBD1 (6 bases). V was trimmed by 5 bases and J by 4 bases, leaving 9 bases between them. The CDR3 is 13 amino acids. Germline V gene data show CDR1 as SGHAT and CDR2 as FQNNGV. CDR3 coding DNA: TGTGCCAGCAGCGACAGGCTAAATCAGCCCCAGCATTTT. It codes for CASSDRLNQPQHF. Variable domain in full (rest from reference TRBV11-2 and TRBJ1-5): EAGVAQSPRYKIIEKRQSVAFWCNPISGHATLYWYQQILGQGPKLLIQFQNNGVVDDSQLPKDRFSAERLKGVDSTLKIQPAKLEDSAVYLCASSDRLNQPQHFGDGTRLSIL.

This clonotype was recorded once. CDR3 region: CASSLEGFEQFF. The CDR3 DNA is TGTGCCAGCAGCTTAGAGGGGTTCGAGCAGTTCTTC. The chain couples TRBV11-1 to TRBJ2-1; maybe TRBD1 (5 bases). CDR3 length equals 12 residues. Trimming took off 1 base at V and 10 bases at J, with 8 bases between the two ends. Germline lookup yields CDR1 SGHAT and CDR2 FQDESV (reference sequence).

The rearrangement joins TRBV28 to TRBJ1-1; no reliable D call. This CDR3 spans 16 amino acids. Germline assignment: CDR1 MDHEN and CDR2 SYDVKM. Trimming removed 2 bases from V and 1 base from J, with 14 bases in between. The CDR3 nucleotides read TGTGCCAGCAGTTTAGAACGGGGAATAAGGAACACTGAAGCTTTCTTT. Its translation is CASSLERGIRNTEAFF.

The chain employs TRBV12-3 or TRBV12-4 and TRBJ2-5; D uncertain. Trimming took off 6 bases at V and 2 bases at J, with 13 bases between the two ends. The CDR3 extends over 14 amino acids. CDR3 in amino acids: CASRGGLTQETQYF. CDR3 coding DNA: TGTGCCAGCAGGGGTGGGCTGACTCAAGAGACCCAGTACTTC.

Only one count was recorded for this clonotype. This chain uses TRBV7-2 with TRBJ2-3; 7 bases map to TRBD2. Germline V lookup: CDR1 SGHTA, CDR2 FQGNSA. The CDR3 consists of 14 residues. After removal of 5 bases from V and 8 bases from J, the junction contained 10 bases not matched to a gene. The CDR3 DNA is TGTGCCAGCAGCCCCCGGGAGGCGGAACGTACGCAGTATTTT. Amino acids: CASSPREAERTQYF.

This clonotype appeared a few times. The chain is built from TRBV7-9 and TRBJ1-2; possible D gene TRBD1, 6 bases. Trimming left V 2 bases short and J 8 bases short, with 12 bases between. Germline V CDR1 and CDR2: SEHNR, FQNEAQ (reference sequence). There are 13 residues in the CDR3. DNA of the CDR3: TGTGCCAGCAGCTTACGCGGGGGCTGGGGCTACACCTTC. Translated: CASSLRGGWGYTF.

V gene TRBV7-2 combines with J gene TRBJ2-3; a possible D gene is TRBD2 (6 bases). This CDR3 comprises 14 residues. Germline V gene data show CDR1 as SGHTA and CDR2 as FQGNSA. Between the trimmed V and J ends, which lost 5 bases and 4 bases, there was a span of 13 bases. For the CDR3, the DNA is TGTGCCAGCAGCGGTACTAGCCCGCCAGATACGCAGTATTTT. Its translation is CASSGTSPPDTQYF.

This sequence joins TRBV3-1 and TRBJ1-2; a possible D gene is TRBD1 (6 bases). This CDR3 has 13 amino acids. The germline V and J ends were trimmed by 3 bases and 9 bases, with 14 bases remaining between them. CDR1 is LGHDT, CDR2 YNNKEL, per germline (reference sequence). The CDR3 reads CASSQNDRFRYTF. The CDR3 DNA sequence: TGTGCCAGCAGCCAGAACGACAGGTTTCGCTACACCTTC. Variable domain in full (rest from reference TRBV3-1 and TRBJ1-2): DTAVSQTPKYLVTQMGNDKSIKCEQNLGHDTMYWYKQDSKKFLKIMFSYNNKELIINETVPNRFSPKSPDKAHLNLHINSLELGDSAVYFCASSQNDRFRYTFGSGTRLTVV.

V gene TRBV12-3 or TRBV12-4 combines with J gene TRBJ2-1; no reliable D call. This CDR3 contains 15 residues. V lost 6 bases to trimming and J lost 0 bases, with 12 bases between them. The CDR3 reads CASSLERSSYNEQFF. The DNA for the CDR3 is TGTGCCAGCAGCCTCGAACGAAGCTCCTACAATGAGCAGTTCTTC.

Only a few counts were recorded for this clonotype. The chain joins TRBV6-6 to TRBJ1-2; D remains unclear. The V gene's germline CDR1 is MNHNY and CDR2 SVGAGI (reference sequence). Trimming pared 6 bases from V and 4 bases from J, leaving 12 bases between. The CDR3 covers 13 residues. Here the CDR3 reads CASRGPQPYGYTF. CDR3 bases: TGTGCCAGCAGAGGTCCGCAGCCCTATGGCTACACCTTC.

The chain uses TRBV3-1 and TRBJ2-1; D gene ambiguous. The CDR3 spans 12 residues. Germline V lookup: CDR1 LGHDT, CDR2 YNNKEL (reference sequence). The V and J ends lost 3 bases and 3 bases respectively, with 3 bases between them. The CDR3 region is CASSQLYNEQFF. CDR3 coding DNA: TGTGCCAGCAGCCAGCTCTACAATGAGCAGTTCTTC.

J is TRBJ1-6 and V is TRBV9; a weak D match, TRBD1 (6 bases). Germline V gene sequence: CDR1 SGDLS, CDR2 YYNGEE. This CDR3 region has 14 residues. V was cut by 1 base and J by 8 bases, with 10 bases left in between. The CDR3 here is CASSVRGEDSPLHF. The CDR3 DNA is TGTGCCAGCAGCGTAAGGGGGGAGGATTCACCCCTCCACTTT. The whole variable domain, filled in from reference TRBV9 and TRBJ1-6, reads DSGVTQTPKHLITATGQRVTLRCSPRSGDLSVYWYQQSLDQGLQFLIQYYNGEERAKGNILERFSAQQFPDLHSELNLSSLELGDSALYFCASSVRGEDSPLHFGNGTRLTVT.

The chain couples TRBV20-1 to TRBJ1-1, with 9 bases identical to TRBD1. The CDR3 runs to 12 residues. In germline, CDR1 is DFQATT, CDR2 SNEGSKA (reference sequence). The junction had 2 bases not matched to a gene; V was cut back by 1 base and J by 8 bases. CDR3 loop: CSARAGQGEAFF. The CDR3 coding sequence is TGCAGTGCTAGAGCCGGACAGGGGGAAGCTTTCTTT.

This clonotype was observed a few times. Written as DNA, the CDR3 is TGCAGTGCTAGAGATATGAGGGTAGGGGAGACCCAGTACTTC. Residues: CSARDMRVGETQYF. The chain links TRBV20-1 to TRBJ2-5; D might be TRBD2 (5 bases). CDR3 length equals 14 residues. Trimming cost V 0 bases and J 5 bases, with 13 bases left between them. CDR1 and CDR2 (germline): DFQATT, SNEGSKA (reference sequence).

V and J are TRBV10-3 and TRBJ2-1; no reliable D call. The CDR3 is made up of 15 amino acids. The germline V and J ends were trimmed by 3 bases and 2 bases, with 11 bases remaining between them. From germline, CDR1 is ENHRY and CDR2 SYGVKD. CDR3 residues: CAISDGLAPYNEQFF. In nucleotides, the CDR3 is TGTGCCATCAGTGATGGATTGGCTCCCTACAATGAGCAGTTCTTC.

This clonotype came up a few times. The chain carries TRBV11-2 and TRBJ2-7; D is possibly TRBD1 (7 bases). Trimming cost V 2 bases and J 1 base, with 18 bases left between them. The CDR3 is 17 residues long. Germline loops: CDR1 SGHAT, CDR2 FQNNGV. The DNA of the CDR3 is TGTGCCAGCAGCTTAAGTTCTCCGGCAGGGGGGTCCTACGAGCAGTACTTC. It specifies CASSLSSPAGGSYEQYF.

This clonotype was counted a few times. The chain carries TRBV9 and TRBJ2-7; 11 bases are shared with TRBD2. V was pared by 4 bases and J by 3 bases, with 6 bases of the junction left unmatched. This CDR3 comprises 15 residues. Germline loops: CDR1 SGDLS, CDR2 YYNGEE. The CDR3 reads CASSKRLAGRYEQYF. CDR3 nucleotides: TGTGCCAGCAGCAAACGACTAGCGGGGCGCTACGAGCAGTACTTC.